This T cell receptor (beta chain) was sequenced during a study of blood T cell repertoires in COVID-19. Study information: The United States, Italy and Spain supplied acute and convalescent COVID-19 samples. Nucleic acid was either cDNA or gDNA, and it came from T cells, B-cell-depleted T cells, or PBMCs.

Original analysis: It was from reference gene primer amplification that nucleated cell counts were estimated. TCRdb keeps only in-frame clones here, not all; method: immunoSEQ multiplex PCR. That table furnishes V, J and clone size, whereas the DNA furnished D and trimming. The data contain about 32,000 clones, 91% of them seen just once; the ten biggest clones take up roughly 3.5%. Trimming pared 5 bases from V and 7 bases from J, leaving 12 bases between. This CDR3 comprises 12 residues. The V gene's germline CDR1 is SEHNR and CDR2 FQNEAQ (reference sequence). The specimen sequenced was peripheral blood. The TCR sequence derives from a man between 60 and 75 years old with acute or convalescent COVID-19. The chain carries TRBV7-9 and TRBJ2-7, with D unclear. The CDR3 protein is CASSRAGREQYF. The CDR3 nucleotides read TGTGCCAGCAGCCGAGCAGGTAGGGAGCAGTACTTC.